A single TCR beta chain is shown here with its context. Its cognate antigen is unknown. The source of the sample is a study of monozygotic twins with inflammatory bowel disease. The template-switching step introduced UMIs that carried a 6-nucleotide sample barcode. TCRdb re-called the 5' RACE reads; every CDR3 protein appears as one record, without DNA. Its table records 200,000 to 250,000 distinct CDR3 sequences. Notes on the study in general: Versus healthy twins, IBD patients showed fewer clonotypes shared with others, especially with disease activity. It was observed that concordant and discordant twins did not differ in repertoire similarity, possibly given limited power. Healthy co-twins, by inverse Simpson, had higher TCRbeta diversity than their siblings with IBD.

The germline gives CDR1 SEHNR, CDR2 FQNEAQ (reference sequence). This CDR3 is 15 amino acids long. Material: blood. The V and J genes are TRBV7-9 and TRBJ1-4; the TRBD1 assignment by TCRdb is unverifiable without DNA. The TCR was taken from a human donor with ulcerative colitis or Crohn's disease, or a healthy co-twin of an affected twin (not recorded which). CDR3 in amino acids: CASSLGGQVNEKLFF. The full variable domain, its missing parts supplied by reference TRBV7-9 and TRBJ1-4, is DTGVSQNPRHKITKRGQNVTFRCDPISEHNRLYWYRQTLGQGPEFLTYFQNEAQLEKSRLLSDRFSAERPKGSFSTLEIQRTEQGDSAMYLCASSLGGQVNEKLFFGSGTQLSVL.